These 20 T cell receptor beta chains were all obtained from the same sample, sequenced in a study of blood T cell repertoires in COVID-19. Libraries were prepared by immunoSEQ multiplex PCR; TCRdb keeps only in-frame clonotypes and omits some of them. Here the sample spans under 250,000 clones, roughly 85% being singletons. Sequencing was done on a sample of peripheral blood. The receptors here all came from a man in his forties or fifties with COVID-19, enrolled during active disease.

The chain is built from TRBV2 and TRBJ2-1; TRBD2 agrees at 8 bases. CDR1 and CDR2 (germline): SNHLY, FYNNEI. Germline trimming cut 4 bases from V and 4 bases from J; bases unmatched to any gene: 3. The CDR3 runs to 14 residues. The CDR3 reads CASSVAGGYNEQFF. In nucleotides, the CDR3 is TGTGCCAGCAGTGTGGCGGGGGGTTACAATGAGCAGTTCTTC.

The chain links TRBV11-3 to TRBJ1-1; 9 bases match TRBD1. Trimming removed 6 bases from V and 4 bases from J; junction bases left unmatched: 6. CDR1 is SGHNT and CDR2 is YENEEA in the germline V gene. The CDR3 runs 14 residues. In nucleotides, the CDR3 is TGTGCCAGCAGTATACAGGGGGCTGGCACTGAAGCTTTCTTT. It is translated as CASSIQGAGTEAFF.

A single count supports this clone. This CDR3 is CASSARGGQETQYF. CDR3 nucleotide sequence: TGTGCCAGCAGCGCGAGGGGGGGCCAAGAGACCCAGTACTTC. The J gene is TRBJ2-5, the V gene TRBV11-1; TRBD2 might be the D (7 bases). The germline V and J ends were trimmed by 5 bases and 1 base, with 11 bases remaining between them. Germline lookup yields CDR1 SGHAT and CDR2 FQDESV (reference sequence). CDR3 length: 14 amino acids.

The table lists this clone with a few counts. The genes are TRBV14 and TRBJ1-3; no reliable D call. Germline-derived CDR1 and CDR2 are SGHDN and FVKESK. The CDR3 has 15 residues. V shed 1 base and J shed 0 bases, with 7 bases lying between them. The CDR3 spells CASSQVRSSGNTIYF. The CDR3 DNA sequence: TGTGCCAGCAGCCAAGTCCGGAGCTCTGGAAACACCATATATTTT.

The chain employs TRBV28 and TRBJ2-5; a weak D match, TRBD2 (6 bases). This CDR3 region has 15 residues. V was pared by 6 bases and J by 4 bases, with 18 bases between. CDR1 and CDR2 from the germline V gene are MDHEN and SYDVKM. CDR3 residues: CASRPGLTRGETQYF. For the CDR3, the DNA is TGTGCCAGCAGACCGGGACTTACTAGAGGAGAGACCCAGTACTTC.

The chain couples TRBV10-3 to TRBJ2-1; TRBD2 matches 9 bases. In germline, CDR1 is ENHRY, CDR2 SYGVKD. After removal of 4 bases from V and 9 bases from J, the junction contained 10 bases not matched to a gene. CDR3 length: 15 residues. The CDR3 bases are TGTGCCATCAGTGGGGGCGGGACTAGCTTTGGTGAGCAGTTCTTC. Its translation: CAISGGGTSFGEQFF.

V gene TRBV18 combines with J gene TRBJ1-2; D is undetermined. Trimming took 2 bases from V and 7 from J, leaving 23 bases between them. Germline CDR1 is KGHSH and CDR2 is LQKENI. The CDR3 covers 17 residues. CDR3 loop: CASSPILAGGTPSGYTF. The CDR3 nucleotides read TGTGCCAGCTCACCAATCTTGGCCGGAGGCACACCGAGTGGCTACACCTTC.

This chain uses TRBV30 with TRBJ1-2; tentatively, D is TRBD1 (6 bases). V was shortened by 5 bases and J by 13 bases, with 20 bases between the two germline ends. Germline V gives CDR1 GTSNPN, CDR2 SVGIG (reference sequence). CDR3 length equals 12 residues. In DNA form, the CDR3 reads TGTGCCTGGGCGGTTACAGGGTCGTTGGCCACCTTC. It codes for CAWAVTGSLATF.

The genes are TRBV5-6 and TRBJ1-1; D is perhaps TRBD1 (5 bases). CDR1 and CDR2 from the germline V gene are SGHDT and YYEEEE. The CDR3 totals 15 residues. Trimming took 4 bases from V and 0 from J, leaving 13 bases between them. The CDR3 region is CASSRPTAMNTEAFF. In nucleotides, the CDR3 is TGTGCCAGCAGCAGACCGACAGCTATGAACACTGAAGCTTTCTTT.

The chain carries TRBV29-1 and TRBJ2-1; TRBD1 is a possible D gene (7 bases). With 1 base removed from V and 3 bases from J, the gap between germline ends came to 10 bases. This CDR3 is built from 14 residues. In germline, CDR1 is SQVTM, CDR2 ANQGSEA. The CDR3 here is CSVEGRGVYNEQFF. The DNA for the CDR3 is TGCAGCGTTGAAGGCAGGGGGGTCTACAATGAGCAGTTCTTC.

This chain uses TRBV5-8 with TRBJ2-7; D possibly corresponds to TRBD2 (5 bases). The CDR3 is made up of 13 amino acids. The ends were cut back, 7 bases at V and 3 bases at J, with 14 bases in the middle. Germline-derived CDR1 and CDR2 are SGHTS and YDEGEE. CDR3 in DNA: TGTGCCAGCGCCGAGGGCCCCCTCTACGAGCAGTACTTC. It encodes CASAEGPLYEQYF.

This clone has just a few counts. This chain joins TRBV19 and TRBJ2-5; D is undetermined. In germline, CDR1 is LNHDA, CDR2 SQIVND (reference sequence). The CDR3 has 14 residues. Trimming pared 3 bases from V and 1 base from J, leaving 9 bases between. The CDR3 region is CASSISGSQETQYF. The CDR3 nucleotides are TGTGCCAGTAGTATTTCTGGTAGCCAAGAGACCCAGTACTTC.

The chain couples TRBV7-2 to TRBJ2-7; 7 positions match TRBD2. Trimming took 5 bases from V and 2 from J; bases not matched to a gene: 6. The V gene's germline CDR1 is SGHTA and CDR2 FQGNSA. The CDR3 length is 14 residues. CDR3: CASSPSGGTYEQYF. CDR3 in DNA: TGTGCCAGCAGCCCCTCCGGGGGGACCTACGAGCAGTACTTC.

The chain carries TRBV12-5 and TRBJ2-3; no reliable D call. This CDR3 has 12 residues. The germline CDR1 and CDR2 sequences are LGHNT and FRNRAP. V was pared by 3 bases and J by 4 bases, with 5 bases between. CDR3 nucleotide sequence: TGTGCTAGTGGTTTTCTCGCAGATACGCAGTATTTT. Translated, it gives CASGFLADTQYF.

V and J are TRBV5-1 and TRBJ1-1; D is unclear. In germline, CDR1 is SGHRS, CDR2 YFSETQ. Trimming shortened V by 6 bases and J by 0 bases, and 12 bases separated the two germline ends. This CDR3 region has 14 residues. CDR3 bases: TGCGCCAGCACAGAGACATCACTGAACACTGAAGCTTTCTTT. This gives the protein CASTETSLNTEAFF. Full variable domain (missing parts from reference TRBV5-1 and TRBJ1-1): KAGVTQTPRYLIKTRGQQVTLSCSPISGHRSVSWYQQTPGQGLQFLFEYFSETQRNKGNFPGRFSGRQFSNSRSEMNVSTLELGDSALYLCASTETSLNTEAFFGQGTRLTVV.

CDR3: CATSRGGGLGYEQYF. CDR3 nucleotide sequence: TGTGCCACCAGCAGAGGAGGCGGGTTAGGTTACGAGCAGTACTTC. The V call is TRBV15, the J call TRBJ2-7; D is possibly TRBD2 (5 bases). The V gene's germline CDR1 is LNHNV and CDR2 YYDKDF (reference sequence). The V and J ends lost 1 base and 4 bases respectively, with 14 bases between them. The CDR3 totals 15 residues.

The CDR3 spells CASRQNRETEAFF. Written as DNA, the CDR3 is TGTGCCAGTAGACAGAACAGGGAGACTGAAGCTTTCTTT. This chain uses TRBV19 with TRBJ1-1; possible D gene TRBD1, 6 bases. The CDR3 spans 13 residues. Germline CDR1 reads LNHDA; CDR2 reads SQIVND (reference sequence). Trimming took off 6 bases at V and 5 bases at J, with 13 bases between the two ends.

This clone occurred a few times. The chain uses TRBV6-5 and TRBJ1-5, with D possibly matching TRBD1 (5 bases). CDR3 length: 14 amino acids. Deletions cut 7 bases from V and 6 bases from J, with 16 bases between. Germline assignment: CDR1 MNHEY and CDR2 SVGAGI. For the CDR3, the DNA is TGTGCCAGCACCCAAACGGGGGTCGGTCAGCCCCAGCATTTT. Amino acids: CASTQTGVGQPQHF.

This clone has just one count. This sequence joins TRBV6-5 and TRBJ2-3, with D uncertain. The CDR3 is made up of 12 amino acids. CDR1 and CDR2 (germline): MNHEY, SVGAGI. Trimming cost V 7 bases and J 6 bases, with 11 bases left between them. DNA for the CDR3: TGTGCCAGCACGTCCAGCGTGGATACGCAGTATTTT. Its translation is CASTSSVDTQYF.

This rearrangement joins TRBV30 to TRBJ2-2; D is unresolved. Germline values: CDR1 GTSNPN, CDR2 SVGIG (reference sequence). The CDR3 consists of 11 residues. V dropped 4 bases and J dropped 6 bases, with 6 bases sitting between them. The CDR3 coding sequence is TGTGCCTGGACGGTCCCCGGGGAGCTGTTTTTT. Translated, it gives CAWTVPGELFF.